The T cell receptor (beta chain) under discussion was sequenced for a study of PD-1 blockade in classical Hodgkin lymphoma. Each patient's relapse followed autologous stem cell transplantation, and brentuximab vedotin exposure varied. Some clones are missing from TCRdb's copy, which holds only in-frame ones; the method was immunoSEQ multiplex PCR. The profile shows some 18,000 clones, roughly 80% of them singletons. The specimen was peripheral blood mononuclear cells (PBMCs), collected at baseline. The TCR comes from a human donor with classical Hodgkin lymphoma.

CDR3 loop: CASSLGFGTSGAGGLGQETQYF. DNA of the CDR3: TGTGCCAGCAGCTTGGGGTTTGGGACTAGCGGGGCCGGAGGATTAGGCCAAGAGACCCAGTACTTC. The chain couples TRBV7-8 to TRBJ2-5, with TRBD2 identical over 13 bases. V lost 3 bases to trimming and J lost 1 base; unmatched junction nucleotides: 20. Germline CDR1 and CDR2: SGHVS and FQNEAQ. This CDR3 spans 22 amino acids.